This T cell receptor (beta chain) was profiled in a study of blood T cell repertoires in COVID-19. The wider study: COVID-19 samples collected from the United States, Italy and Spain covered acute and convalescent phases.

J was trimmed by 0 bases and V by 5 bases; bases with no gene match: 5. This CDR3 region has 16 residues. Germline CDR1 is SGHTA and CDR2 is FQGTGA. As handled by the study authors: By means of reference gene primer amplification, nucleated cell counts were estimated. Repertoires were generated with immunoSEQ multiplex PCR, while TCRdb's copy carries only in-frame clones and drops some. V and J calls and clone size are copied from that table; D and trimming were computed from the DNA. The data show some 80,000 clones, roughly four fifths seen once. The chain uses TRBV7-3 and TRBJ2-2, with 8 positions matching TRBD2. Sequencing was done on a sample of peripheral blood. The receptor was derived from a woman in her 70s with acute or convalescent COVID-19. The CDR3 protein is CASSKTSGANTGELFF. DNA of the CDR3: TGTGCCAGCAGCAAAACTAGCGGAGCGAACACCGGGGAGCTGTTTTTT.